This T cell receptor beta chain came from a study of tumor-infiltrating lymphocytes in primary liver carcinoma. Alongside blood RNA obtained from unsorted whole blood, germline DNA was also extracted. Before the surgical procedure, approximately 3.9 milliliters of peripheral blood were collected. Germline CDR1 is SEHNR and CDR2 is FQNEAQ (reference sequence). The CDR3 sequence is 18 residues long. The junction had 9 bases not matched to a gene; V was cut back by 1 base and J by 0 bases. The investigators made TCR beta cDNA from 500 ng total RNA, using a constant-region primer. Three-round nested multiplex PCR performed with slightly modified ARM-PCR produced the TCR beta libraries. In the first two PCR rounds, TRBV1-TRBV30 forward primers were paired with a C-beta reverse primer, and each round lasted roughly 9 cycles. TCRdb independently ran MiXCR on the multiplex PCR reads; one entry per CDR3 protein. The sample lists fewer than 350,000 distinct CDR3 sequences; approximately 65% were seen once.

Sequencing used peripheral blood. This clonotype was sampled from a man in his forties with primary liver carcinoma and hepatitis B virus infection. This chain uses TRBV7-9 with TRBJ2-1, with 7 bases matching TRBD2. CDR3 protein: CASSLGGERGYSYNEQFF. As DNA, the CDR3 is TGTGCCAGCAGCTTAGGGGGGGAGCGGGGCTACTCCTACAATGAGCAGTTCTTC.